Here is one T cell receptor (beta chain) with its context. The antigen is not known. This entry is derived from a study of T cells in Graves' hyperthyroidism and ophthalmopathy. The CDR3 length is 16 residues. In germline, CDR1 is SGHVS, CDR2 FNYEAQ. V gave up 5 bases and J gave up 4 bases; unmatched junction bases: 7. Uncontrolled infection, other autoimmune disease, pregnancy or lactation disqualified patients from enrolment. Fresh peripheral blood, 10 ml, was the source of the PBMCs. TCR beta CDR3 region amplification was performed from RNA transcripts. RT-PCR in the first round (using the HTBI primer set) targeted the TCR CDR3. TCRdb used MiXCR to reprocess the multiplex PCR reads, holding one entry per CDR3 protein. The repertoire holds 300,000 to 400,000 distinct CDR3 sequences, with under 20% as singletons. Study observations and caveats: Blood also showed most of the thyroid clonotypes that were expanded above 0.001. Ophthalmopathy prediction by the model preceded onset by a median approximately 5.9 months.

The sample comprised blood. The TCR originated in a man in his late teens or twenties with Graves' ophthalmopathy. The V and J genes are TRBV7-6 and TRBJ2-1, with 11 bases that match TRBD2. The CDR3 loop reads CASSVSSGGGYNEQFF. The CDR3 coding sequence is TGTGCCAGCAGCGTTAGTAGCGGGGGGGGGTACAATGAGCAGTTCTTC. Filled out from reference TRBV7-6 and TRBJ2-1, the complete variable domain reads GAGVSQSPRYKVTKRGQDVALRCDPISGHVSLYWYRQALGQGPEFLTYFNYEAQQDKSGLPNDRFSAERPEGSISTLTIQRTEQRDSAMYRCASSVSSGGGYNEQFFGPGTRLTVL.